The clone carrying this T cell receptor beta chain was seen many times. Time point defined: newly diagnosed GD, antithyroid drugs for less than 3 months. PBMC RNA was the source of the TCR library. In germline, CDR1 is SQVTM, CDR2 ANQGSEA. V dropped 3 bases and J dropped 1 base, with 19 bases sitting between them. The CDR3 sequence is 16 residues long. These data belong to a study of regulatory T cells in long-lasting Graves disease. At the level of the study: For a period under 3 months, newly diagnosed Graves' patients had taken antithyroid drugs.

Relying on iRepertoire HTBI primers and Arm-PCR of CDR3 regions, the team built TCR beta libraries. TCRdb processed the multiplex PCR reads anew with MiXCR; each CDR3 protein has one entry. The sample holds hundreds of thousands of distinct CDR3 sequences, approximately 13% seen once. These sequences were also reported in another study, on T cells in Graves' hyperthyroidism and ophthalmopathy.

V and J are TRBV29-1 and TRBJ2-7; D remains unclear. This TCR was sampled from a young man with Graves disease. The sequenced sample was peripheral blood mononuclear cells (PBMCs), obtained at new diagnosis, from a patient treated with antithyroid drugs. CDR3 DNA: TGCAGCGTTGAGTCCCCCGGGCAGCAAGGGTCCTACGAGCAGTACTTC. It specifies CSVESPGQQGSYEQYF.